The sequence of this T cell receptor beta chain was determined in a study of CD8+ T cells in alopecia areata. Regarding the study as a whole: Throughout tofacitinib, many expanded lesional clones continued to persist in scalp and blood. Within the top 100, expanded CD8+ clones significantly decreased with tofacitinib, as did scalp clonality. Scalp data also include sequences from resident alphabeta T cells of normal skin.

Once RNA had been extracted, it was reverse transcribed into cDNA to act as the sequencing template. The protocol was immunoSEQ multiplex PCR, while the TCRdb copy is restricted to in-frame clones and leaves out a portion. This table holds 160,000 or so clones, less than 70% found once. CDR1 and CDR2 from the germline V gene are SEHNR and FQNEAQ (reference sequence). The CDR3 runs 16 residues. Trimming took 5 bases from V and 0 from J, leaving 11 bases between them. Of note for this clone: Its antigen is not known.

Treatment denoted: oral pan-JAK inhibitor, 5-10 mg twice daily. This sample comprised CD4+ T cells sorted from blood, obtained at week 4, from a patient treated with tofacitinib. This TCR came from a human donor with alopecia areata. This chain joins TRBV7-9 and TRBJ1-6; D not resolved. The chain's CDR3 is CASSRDRSSYNSPLHF. In DNA form, the CDR3 reads TGTGCCAGCAGCCGCGACCGTAGCTCCTATAATTCACCCCTCCACTTT.